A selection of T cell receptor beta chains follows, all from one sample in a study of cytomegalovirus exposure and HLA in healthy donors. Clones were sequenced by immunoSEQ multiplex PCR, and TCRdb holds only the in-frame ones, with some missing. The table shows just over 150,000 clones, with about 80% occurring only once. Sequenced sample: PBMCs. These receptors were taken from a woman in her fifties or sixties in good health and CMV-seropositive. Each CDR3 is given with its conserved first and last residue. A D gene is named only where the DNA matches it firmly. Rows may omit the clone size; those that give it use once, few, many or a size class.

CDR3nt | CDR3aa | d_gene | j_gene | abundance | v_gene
TGTGCCAGCAGTCCCGGGGGCCAAGAGACCCAGTACTTC | CASSPGGQETQYF | . | TRBJ2-5 | . | TRBV25-1
TGTGCCTGGAGTGTACAAAGGGGGGGCGGAGATACGCAGTATTTT | CAWSVQRGGGDTQYF | . | TRBJ2-3 | . | TRBV30
TGTGCCAGCAGTGAAGCCGCGGAGGGCGGTCAGCCCCAGCATTTT | CASSEAAEGGQPQHF | . | TRBJ1-5 | . | TRBV6-1
TGTGCCAGCAGAAAAGAAGCGGGAGCCCCCGCAGATACGCAGTATTTT | CASRKEAGAPADTQYF | TRBD2 | TRBJ2-3 | . | TRBV5-4
TGTGCCAGCAGCCGGACAGGGGGATTAGGAGAGACCCAGTACTTC | CASSRTGGLGETQYF | TRBD1 | TRBJ2-5 | . | TRBV9
TGTGCCAGCAGTGAATATTCAACAGCTGAAAAACTGTTTTTT | CASSEYSTAEKLFF | . | TRBJ1-4 | . | TRBV25-1
TGTGCCAGCAGTCCCTCCACGGGGACCCAGTACTTC | CASSPSTGTQYF | . | TRBJ2-5 | . | TRBV27
TGTGCCAGCAGTGAAGAAGGCAGGGTATGGTATGGCTACACCTTC | CASSEEGRVWYGYTF | . | TRBJ1-2 | . | TRBV2
TGTGCCTGCCGTGGGAGTAGCAATCAGCCCCAGCATTTT | CACRGSSNQPQHF | . | TRBJ1-5 | . | TRBV6-1
TGCGCCAGCACAGACGGTGGTAGGGGGGGGGACAATGAGCAGTTCTTC | CASTDGGRGGDNEQFF | . | TRBJ2-1 | . | TRBV10-2
TGCGCCAGCACCATTGACAGGGGTTCCACCGGGGAGCTGTTTTTT | CASTIDRGSTGELFF | TRBD1 | TRBJ2-2 | . | TRBV5-1
TGCGCCAGCAGCCAAGATTACGGGACAGTTTACTACGAGCAGTACTTC | CASSQDYGTVYYEQYF | TRBD1 | TRBJ2-7 | once | TRBV4-1
TGTGCCAGCTCACCAATAAAAATGGGCAACACTGAAGCTTTCTTT | CASSPIKMGNTEAFF | . | TRBJ1-1 | . | TRBV18
TGTGCCACGAGGGTTGGGGGCACAGATACGCAGTATTTT | CATRVGGTDTQYF | . | TRBJ2-3 | . | TRBV19
TGTGCCAGCAGTTTTTCCCCCGGGGGTCACTCCTACGAGCAGTACTTC | CASSFSPGGHSYEQYF | . | TRBJ2-7 | . | TRBV28
TGCAGCGTTGAAGAGCCGAGGGACACTGAAGCTTTCTTT | CSVEEPRDTEAFF | . | TRBJ1-1 | . | TRBV29-1
TGTGCCAGCAGTAGAGAGGGATTGGGGGGGACTGAAGCTTTCTTT | CASSREGLGGTEAFF | . | TRBJ1-1 | . | TRBV27
TGTGCCAGCAGTTACGCCCGGGACAGGATGAACACTGAAGCTTTCTTT | CASSYARDRMNTEAFF | TRBD1 | TRBJ1-1 | few | TRBV6-5
TGTGCCAGCAGCTTTCTGGACATGCCGAACACTGAAGCTTTCTTT | CASSFLDMPNTEAFF | . | TRBJ1-1 | . | TRBV7-8
TGTGCCAGCAGATCCGGGACAGGGGGCACAGATACGCAGTATTTT | CASRSGTGGTDTQYF | TRBD1 | TRBJ2-3 | . | TRBV11-2
TGTGCCAGCAGTGACCCGATACAGGGGTTTTCCGGAAACACCATATATTTT | CASSDPIQGFSGNTIYF | TRBD1 | TRBJ1-3 | . | TRBV6-4
TGTGCCAGCAGCGTAGACCACAGCTCCTACGAGCAGTACTTC | CASSVDHSSYEQYF | . | TRBJ2-7 | few | TRBV9
TGTGCCAGCAGCTTAGTTACAGGGGGCCGTTCGAGCTATGGCTACACCTTC | CASSLVTGGRSSYGYTF | TRBD1 | TRBJ1-2 | . | TRBV7-8
TGTGCCAGCAGCTCAAATCCTCGGACAGGGGGCTCAGCTTTCTTT | CASSSNPRTGGSAFF | TRBD1 | TRBJ1-1 | . | TRBV7-2